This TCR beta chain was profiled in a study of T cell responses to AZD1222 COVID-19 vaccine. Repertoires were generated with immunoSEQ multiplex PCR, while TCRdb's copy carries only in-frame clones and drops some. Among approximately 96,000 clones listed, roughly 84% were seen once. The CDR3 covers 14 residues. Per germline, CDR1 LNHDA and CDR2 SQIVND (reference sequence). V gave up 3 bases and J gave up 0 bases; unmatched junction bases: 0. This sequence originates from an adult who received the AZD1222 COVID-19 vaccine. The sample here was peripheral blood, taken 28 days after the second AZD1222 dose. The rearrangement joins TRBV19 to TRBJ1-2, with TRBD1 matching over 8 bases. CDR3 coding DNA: TGTGCCAGTAGTATGACAGGGGCTAACTATGGCTACACCTTC. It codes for CASSMTGANYGYTF. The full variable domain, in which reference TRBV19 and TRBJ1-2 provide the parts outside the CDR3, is DGGITQSPKYLFRKEGQNVTLSCEQNLNHDAMYWYRQDPGQGLRLIYYSQIVNDFQKGDIAEGYSVSREKKESFPLTVTSAQKNPTAFYLCASSMTGANYGYTFGSGTRLTVV.